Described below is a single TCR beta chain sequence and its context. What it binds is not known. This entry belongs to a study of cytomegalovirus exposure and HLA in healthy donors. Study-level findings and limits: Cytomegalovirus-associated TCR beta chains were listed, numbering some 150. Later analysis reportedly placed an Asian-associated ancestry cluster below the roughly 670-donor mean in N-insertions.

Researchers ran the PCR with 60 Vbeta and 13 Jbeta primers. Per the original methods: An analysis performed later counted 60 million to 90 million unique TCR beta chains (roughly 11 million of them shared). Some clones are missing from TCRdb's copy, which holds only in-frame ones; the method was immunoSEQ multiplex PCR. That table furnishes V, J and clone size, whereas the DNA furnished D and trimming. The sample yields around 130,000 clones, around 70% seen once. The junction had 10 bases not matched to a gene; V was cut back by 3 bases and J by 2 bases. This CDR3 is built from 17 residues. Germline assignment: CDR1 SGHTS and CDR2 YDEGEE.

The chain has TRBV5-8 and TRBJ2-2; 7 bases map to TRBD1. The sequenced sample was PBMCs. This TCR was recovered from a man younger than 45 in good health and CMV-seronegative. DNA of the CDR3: TGTGCCAGCAGCTCCCCGACAGGGTCGGACAACACCGGGGAGCTGTTTTTT. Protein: CASSSPTGSDNTGELFF.